The 22 T cell receptor beta chains listed next were all sequenced from one sample in a study of blood T cell repertoires in COVID-19. The data were produced by immunoSEQ multiplex PCR, yet TCRdb's version contains in-frame clones alone and is incomplete. Of about 70,000 clones in the sample, roughly 80% were seen once. The sample comprised peripheral blood. The origin of the receptors is a woman aged 60-70 years with acute or convalescent COVID-19.

This rearrangement joins TRBV5-5 to TRBJ2-5, with D unclear. V lost 0 bases and J lost 5, with 11 bases in between. From germline, CDR1 is SGHKS and CDR2 YYEKEE (reference sequence). The CDR3 loop spans 14 amino acids. The CDR3: CASSLEHPRETQYF. The CDR3 coding sequence is TGTGCCAGCAGCTTGGAACATCCCAGGGAGACCCAGTACTTC.

The genes are TRBV28 and TRBJ2-7, with TRBD1 as a possible D gene (6 bases). The CDR3 is 12 residues long. V was clipped by 7 bases and J by 3 bases, with 10 bases between them. The germline gives CDR1 MDHEN, CDR2 SYDVKM. The CDR3 nucleotides are TGTGCCAGCACCAGGGGAAACTACGAGCAGTACTTC. Translated: CASTRGNYEQYF.

This chain links TRBV5-1 with TRBJ1-1; no definite D call. With 1 base removed from V and 2 bases from J, the gap between germline ends came to 12 bases. The CDR3 contains 15 residues. CDR1 is SGHRS, CDR2 YFSETQ, per germline. In DNA form, the CDR3 reads TGCGCCAGCAGCTTGTCAGTATCACGCAACACTGAAGCTTTCTTT. It yields the protein CASSLSVSRNTEAFF.

V and J are TRBV5-1 and TRBJ2-3; no clear D gene. The germline V gene encodes CDR1 SGHRS and CDR2 YFSETQ. Trimming shortened V by 1 base and J by 6 bases, and 12 bases separated the two germline ends. The CDR3 spans 14 residues. CDR3 nucleotide sequence: TGCGCCAGCAGCTTGTTACAGCAGCCTGATACGCAGTATTTT. Protein product: CASSLLQQPDTQYF. The variable domain in full, with the rest retrieved from reference TRBV5-1 and TRBJ2-3, is KAGVTQTPRYLIKTRGQQVTLSCSPISGHRSVSWYQQTPGQGLQFLFEYFSETQRNKGNFPGRFSGRQFSNSRSEMNVSTLELGDSALYLCASSLLQQPDTQYFGPGTRLTVL.

The chain couples TRBV4-1 to TRBJ2-7; D is unclear. Germline assignment: CDR1 MGHRA and CDR2 YSYEKL. The length of the CDR3 is 15 residues. Trimming removed 6 bases at V and 2 bases at J, with 17 bases between. The CDR3 loop is CASRSIPGPPYEQYF. The CDR3 DNA is TGCGCCAGCAGATCTATCCCGGGTCCCCCCTACGAGCAGTACTTC.

V and J are TRBV12-3 or TRBV12-4 and TRBJ1-2; 8 positions agree with TRBD1. CDR3 size: 13 residues. The V gene end was trimmed by 6 bases and the J gene end by 5 bases; junction bases not matched to a gene: 5. CDR3 protein: CASSRGLSYGYTF. CDR3 in DNA: TGTGCCAGCAGCAGGGGGCTTTCGTATGGCTACACCTTC.

The V gene is TRBV6-5, the J gene TRBJ1-6; D not resolved. V was shortened by 7 bases and J by 3 bases, with 7 bases between the two germline ends. Looked up from germline, CDR1 is MNHEY and CDR2 is SVGAGI. There are 13 residues in the CDR3. CDR3 amino acids: CASTGFYNSPLHF. The CDR3 DNA is TGTGCCAGCACGGGGTTCTATAATTCACCCCTCCACTTT.

The rearrangement joins TRBV7-9 to TRBJ1-2, with 10 bases lining up with TRBD1. Germline trimming cut 1 base from V and 6 bases from J; bases unmatched to any gene: 11. Germline V gene sequence: CDR1 SEHNR, CDR2 FQNEAQ (reference sequence). The CDR3 has 17 residues. The CDR3 sequence: CASSLGGTGDLVNGYTF. CDR3 coding DNA: TGTGCCAGCAGCTTAGGAGGGACAGGGGATCTAGTCAATGGCTACACCTTC.

This chain links TRBV9 with TRBJ1-1, with TRBD1 as a possible D gene (5 bases). The CDR3 totals 15 residues. V was shortened by 0 bases and J by 1 base, with 10 bases between the two germline ends. Germline V CDR1 and CDR2: SGDLS, YYNGEE. The CDR3 is CASSVEGQGNTEAFF. The CDR3, as DNA: TGTGCCAGCAGCGTAGAAGGCCAGGGGAACACTGAAGCTTTCTTT.

The J gene is TRBJ1-5, the V gene TRBV19, with unresolved D. This CDR3 has 15 amino acids. The germline V and J ends were trimmed by 3 bases and 2 bases, with 11 bases remaining between them. Germline V gene lookup returns CDR1 LNHDA and CDR2 SQIVND (reference sequence). The CDR3 DNA reads TGTGCCAGTAGTATGGGGAGGGTTGGCAATCAGCCCCAGCATTTT. Amino acids: CASSMGRVGNQPQHF.

The chain uses TRBV6-2 or TRBV6-3 and TRBJ2-2; 8 positions match TRBD2. The CDR3 is 16 residues long. V lost 1 base to trimming and J lost 7 bases; unmatched junction nucleotides: 8. The germline gives CDR1 MNHEY, CDR2 SVGEGT. The CDR3 DNA reads as TGTGCCAGCAGTTACTTGACGGGGGGGCTGAACGGGGAGCTGTTTTTT. Its translation: CASSYLTGGLNGELFF.

The V gene is TRBV11-2, the J gene TRBJ2-7; the D gene is possibly TRBD1 (5 bases). V was clipped by 0 bases and J by 6 bases, with 15 bases between them. This CDR3 has 15 amino acids. Germline V gene sequence: CDR1 SGHAT, CDR2 FQNNGV. CDR3: CASSLEPARAAEQYF. DNA of the CDR3: TGTGCCAGCAGCTTAGAACCGGCCAGGGCCGCCGAGCAGTACTTC.

This chain joins TRBV5-1 and TRBJ1-1; D ambiguous. The ends were cut back, 4 bases at V and 7 bases at J, with 23 bases in the middle. The CDR3 extends over 16 amino acids. Germline CDR1 and CDR2: SGHRS and YFSETQ. The CDR3 bases are TGCGCCAGCAGCACGGGCCTCGGAGGTAGTTTGGGTGAAGCTTTCTTT. It specifies CASSTGLGGSLGEAFF.

CDR3 DNA sequence: TGCGCCAGCAGTGAGTCGGGACAGAACACTGAAGCTTTCTTT. This gives the protein CASSESGQNTEAFF. This chain links TRBV10-1 with TRBJ1-1, with a possible D match to TRBD1 (6 bases). V gave up 0 bases and J gave up 1 base, with 6 bases separating them. Looked up from germline, CDR1 is WNHNN and CDR2 is SYGVQD (reference sequence). This CDR3 spans 14 amino acids.

This clone was observed a few times. Here the CDR3 reads CASSSGQPTDTQYF. The CDR3 DNA is TGCGCCAGCAGCTCGGGACAGCCCACAGATACGCAGTATTTT. The V call is TRBV5-1, the J call TRBJ2-3, with 7 bases lining up with TRBD1. CDR1 is SGHRS, CDR2 YFSETQ, per germline. V lost 3 bases to trimming and J lost 2 bases; unmatched junction nucleotides: 3. The CDR3 loop spans 14 amino acids.

This clone showed up just once. CDR3 bases: TGTGCCAGCAGCTTAGTAGACGAGCAGTACTTC. Translated, it gives CASSLVDEQYF. V gene TRBV7-9 combines with J gene TRBJ2-7; no firm D call. This CDR3 comprises 11 residues. CDR1 SEHNR and CDR2 FQNEAQ come from the germline V gene (reference sequence). V dropped 1 base and J dropped 5 bases, with 3 bases sitting between them.

The chain has TRBV28 and TRBJ1-1; 8 bases map to TRBD1. The CDR3 sequence is 19 residues long. With 5 bases clipped from V and 1 base from J, the junction kept 18 bases outside the gene matches. The germline gives CDR1 MDHEN, CDR2 SYDVKM. The DNA for the CDR3 is TGTGCCAGCAGTCACGGACAGGGCAGGTCGCTCATCGCGAACACTGAAGCTTTCTTT. Protein sequence: CASSHGQGRSLIANTEAFF. Full variable domain (remainder filled in from reference TRBV28 and TRBJ1-1): DVKVTQSSRYLVKRTGEKVFLECVQDMDHENMFWYRQDPGLGLRLIYFSYDVKMKEKGDIPEGYSVSREKKERFSLILESASTNQTSMYLCASSHGQGRSLIANTEAFFGQGTRLTVV.

The chain carries TRBV19 and TRBJ1-1; 11 nucleotides line up with TRBD1. With 6 bases clipped from V and 6 bases from J, the junction kept 15 bases outside the gene matches. The CDR3 is 17 amino acids. In germline, CDR1 is LNHDA, CDR2 SQIVND (reference sequence). CDR3 nucleotide sequence: TGTGCCAGTAGCAAGGACAGGGGGCGCAAAGTCAGGGCTGAAGCTTTCTTT. The encoded protein is CASSKDRGRKVRAEAFF.

This clone was counted between two and nine times. The CDR3 DNA is TGTGCCAGCAGCCCCCAACTAGCGGCCCACAATGAGCAGTTCTTC. Its protein product is CASSPQLAAHNEQFF. This sequence joins TRBV13 and TRBJ2-1; 8 nucleotides line up with TRBD2. Germline V CDR1 and CDR2: PRHDT, FYEKMQ (reference sequence). Trimming removed 5 bases from V and 5 bases from J; junction bases left unmatched: 8. This CDR3 has 15 amino acids. Together with reference TRBV13 and TRBJ2-1, the CDR3 gives the full variable domain: AAGVIQSPRHLIKEKRETATLKCYPIPRHDTVYWYQQGPGQDPQFLISFYEKMQSDKGSIPDRFSAQQFSDYHSELNMSSLELGDSALYFCASSPQLAAHNEQFFGPGTRLTVL.

This rearrangement joins TRBV5-4 to TRBJ1-4; 7 bases are shared with TRBD1. Germline values: CDR1 SGHNT, CDR2 YYREEE (reference sequence). The CDR3 has 15 residues. J lost 3 bases, V lost 4 bases, and 6 bases had no gene match. CDR3 nucleotides: TGTGCCAGCAGCCTCGGGACAGACTCTAATGAAAAACTGTTTTTT. Translation: CASSLGTDSNEKLFF.

In its sample, this clone was seen a few times. The chain couples TRBV11-2 to TRBJ1-6, with 7 nucleotides matching TRBD1. CDR1 is SGHAT, CDR2 FQNNGV, per germline. The CDR3 has 16 residues. The V segment lost 0 bases and the J segment 7 bases; nucleotides outside the gene matches: 6. Here the CDR3 DNA reads TGTGCCAGCAGCTTAGATTGGGGGACAGCGAATTCACCCCTCCACTTT. Translating it yields CASSLDWGTANSPLHF.

CDR3 protein: CASIDRAGGFMNTEAFF. The CDR3 coding sequence is TGTGCCAGTATCGACAGGGCAGGCGGATTCATGAACACTGAAGCTTTCTTT. The V call is TRBV19, the J call TRBJ1-1, with 7 bases matching TRBD1. The CDR3 extends over 17 amino acids. With V trimmed by 7 bases and J by 0 bases, 14 bases remained unmatched. The germline V gene has CDR1 LNHDA and CDR2 SQIVND (reference sequence).